The next 30 T cell receptor beta chains were all read from a single sample in a study of T-cell memory formation after mild COVID-19. TCRdb fed the 5' RACE reads into MiXCR, producing one record per CDR3 protein. The sample comprises about 610,000 distinct CDR3 sequences, 15% to 20% of which are singletons, and about 7.4% rests with the top ten. Source material: PBMCs or a T cell subset sorted from them (not recorded which). These receptor sequences come from an adult woman who had mild COVID-19 (a few samples of this study predate the infection). Cell type and time point are not known.

This chain uses TRBV5-6 with TRBJ2-7; D could derive from TRBD1 or TRBD2 (6 bases each). The CDR3 consists of 16 residues. The germline gives CDR1 SGHDT, CDR2 YYEEEE. Trimming left V 4 bases short and J 5 bases short, with 22 bases between. CDR3 in amino acids: CASSRWGAGPTNEQYF. As DNA, the CDR3 is TGTGCCAGCAGCCGCTGGGGGGCGGGACCTACGAACGAGCAGTACTTC.

A few counts support this clonotype. V gene TRBV20-1 combines with J gene TRBJ2-3; TRBD2 agrees at 8 bases. The V segment lost 6 bases and the J segment 3 bases; nucleotides outside the gene matches: 11. CDR1 and CDR2 from the germline V gene are DFQATT and SNEGSKA (reference sequence). The length of the CDR3 is 15 residues. CDR3 protein: CSAQSRGGDTDTQYF. In DNA form, the CDR3 reads TGCAGTGCCCAAAGTCGGGGGGGCGATACAGATACGCAGTATTTT.

In nucleotides, the CDR3 is TGTGCCAGCAGGCCACAGGGGGCAGGTGGCTACACCTTC. Translating it yields CASRPQGAGGYTF. The gene calls are TRBV25-1 and TRBJ1-2; 9 bases are shared with TRBD1. Germline CDR1 MGHDK, CDR2 SYGVNS. V lost 6 bases to trimming and J lost 7 bases; unmatched junction nucleotides: 6. The CDR3 has 13 residues.

This clonotype was detected a few times. The chain employs TRBV6-5 and TRBJ1-2, with TRBD1 as a possible D gene (6 bases). Germline values: CDR1 MNHEY, CDR2 SVGAGI. This CDR3 has 15 residues. Between the trimmed V and J ends, which lost 2 bases and 7 bases, there was a span of 17 bases. The CDR3 protein is CASSYRGGRGGGYTF. The CDR3 region has the DNA TGTGCCAGCAGTTACAGAGGGGGGCGAGGTGGTGGCTACACCTTC.

V is TRBV19 and J is TRBJ1-1; D unclear. V shed 5 bases and J shed 2 bases, with 12 bases lying between them. Germline V lookup: CDR1 LNHDA, CDR2 SQIVND (reference sequence). There are 14 residues in the CDR3. The CDR3 region is CASSSLTSNTEAFF. CDR3 DNA: TGTGCCAGTAGTTCCCTGACATCTAACACTGAAGCTTTCTTT.

This sequence joins TRBV5-4 and TRBJ2-5; weak D call: TRBD2 (6 bases). V was trimmed by 3 bases and J by 1 base, leaving 10 bases between them. CDR1 SGHNT and CDR2 YYREEE come from the germline V gene (reference sequence). The CDR3 has 14 amino acids. CDR3 coding DNA: TGTGCCAGCAGCTCGGGGGACCTCCAAGAGACCCAGTACTTC. Translated: CASSSGDLQETQYF.

This chain connects TRBV5-1 to TRBJ2-3; 9 bases fit TRBD2. CDR1 SGHRS and CDR2 YFSETQ come from the germline V gene. The CDR3 runs 16 residues. V was pared by 1 base and J by 5 bases, with 8 bases of the junction left unmatched. CDR3 sequence reads: CASSLWLSSGEDTQYF. DNA for the CDR3: TGCGCCAGCAGCTTGTGGTTGTCTAGCGGGGAAGATACGCAGTATTTT. Full variable domain (missing parts from reference TRBV5-1 and TRBJ2-3): KAGVTQTPRYLIKTRGQQVTLSCSPISGHRSVSWYQQTPGQGLQFLFEYFSETQRNKGNFPGRFSGRQFSNSRSEMNVSTLELGDSALYLCASSLWLSSGEDTQYFGPGTRLTVL.

The chain is built from TRBV4-1 and TRBJ2-2; a possible D gene is TRBD1 (6 bases). CDR1 is MGHRA, CDR2 YSYEKL, per germline. The CDR3 runs 15 residues. V dropped 3 bases and J dropped 3 bases, with 11 bases sitting between them. The CDR3 is CASSHLGADTGELFF. For the CDR3, the DNA is TGCGCCAGCAGCCATTTGGGGGCGGACACCGGGGAGCTGTTTTTT.

The V gene is TRBV5-5, the J gene TRBJ2-7; D is possibly TRBD2 (7 bases). Looked up from germline, CDR1 is SGHKS and CDR2 is YYEKEE (reference sequence). This CDR3 contains 14 residues. V lost 1 base, J lost 6 bases, and 14 bases lay in between. The DNA for the CDR3 is TGTGCCAGCAGCTTGATTGCGGGGGCGGGCGAGCAGTACTTC. Translated: CASSLIAGAGEQYF. The whole variable domain, filled in from reference TRBV5-5 and TRBJ2-7, reads DAGVTQSPTHLIKTRGQQVTLRCSPISGHKSVSWYQQVLGQGPQFIFQYYEKEERGRGNFPDRFSARQFPNYSSELNVNALLLGDSALYLCASSLIAGAGEQYFGPGTRLTVT.

The chain employs TRBV15 and TRBJ2-3; 9 bases match TRBD2. The V segment lost 1 base and the J segment 2 bases; nucleotides outside the gene matches: 1. The CDR3 is made up of 15 amino acids. The germline gives CDR1 LNHNV, CDR2 YYDKDF (reference sequence). CDR3 in DNA: TGTGCCACCAGCAGAGGACTAGCGGCCACAGATACGCAGTATTTT. Its protein is CATSRGLAATDTQYF.

The J gene is TRBJ2-4, the V gene TRBV24-1, with 10 bases aligning to TRBD1. This CDR3 comprises 15 residues. Per germline, CDR1 KGHDR and CDR2 SFDVKD. Losses at the gene ends were 3 bases for V and 5 bases for J; bases not matched to a gene: 3. CDR3 DNA: TGTGCCACCAGTGATCCTGGGACAGGGGAAAACATTCAGTACTTC. Protein product: CATSDPGTGENIQYF.

There are a few counts of this clonotype. The rearrangement joins TRBV3-1 to TRBJ2-7; 7 bases are a match to TRBD2. The V gene end was trimmed by 4 bases and the J gene end by 2 bases; junction bases not matched to a gene: 14. The CDR3 length is 17 residues. CDR1 and CDR2 from the germline V gene are LGHDT and YNNKEL (reference sequence). In nucleotides, the CDR3 is TGTGCCAGCAGCCCCCGGACTAGTTGGATCCGGGCCTACGAGCAGTACTTC. Encoded protein: CASSPRTSWIRAYEQYF.

The rearrangement links TRBV10-3 to TRBJ2-6; no clear D gene. CDR1 and CDR2 (germline): ENHRY, SYGVKD. This CDR3 comprises 14 residues. V lost 3 bases and J 0 bases, leaving 3 bases between the germline ends. This chain's CDR3 is CAISDPSGANVLTF. CDR3 nucleotides: TGTGCCATCAGTGACCCCTCTGGGGCCAACGTCCTGACTTTC.

The table lists this clonotype with a few counts. V and J are TRBV5-5 and TRBJ1-1; possibly TRBD1 for D (5 bases). The V gene's germline CDR1 is SGHKS and CDR2 YYEKEE (reference sequence). The CDR3 contains 15 residues. V gave up 4 bases and J gave up 2 bases, with 15 bases separating them. The CDR3 sequence: CASSPLVTVNTEAFF. The CDR3 DNA reads TGTGCCAGCAGCCCACTGGTGACAGTAAACACTGAAGCTTTCTTT.

This clonotype was seen once. The chain recombines TRBV30 with TRBJ1-6; 8 bases are shared with TRBD1. The V segment lost 4 bases and the J segment 8 bases; nucleotides outside the gene matches: 10. This CDR3 is built from 15 residues. Germline V CDR1 and CDR2: GTSNPN, SVGIG (reference sequence). The CDR3 loop is CAWIAPGQAHSPLHF. Written as DNA, the CDR3 is TGTGCCTGGATAGCCCCGGGACAGGCACATTCACCCCTCCACTTT.

The rearrangement links TRBV19 to TRBJ1-1; 7 bases agree with TRBD1. The CDR3 covers 15 residues. Germline trimming cut 5 bases from V and 1 base from J; bases unmatched to any gene: 7. The germline CDR1 and CDR2 sequences are LNHDA and SQIVND (reference sequence). The CDR3 nucleotides are TGTGCCAGTAGTCCCAGGGGGAGGGCGAACACTGAAGCTTTCTTT. Protein: CASSPRGRANTEAFF.

This chain joins TRBV29-1 and TRBJ1-1; no reliable D call. Trimming took 6 bases from V and 5 from J, leaving 13 bases between them. The CDR3 consists of 12 residues. CDR1 and CDR2 from the germline V gene are SQVTM and ANQGSEA. The CDR3 loop reads CSVGRRNTEAFF. DNA for the CDR3: TGCAGCGTCGGGCGGAGGAATACTGAAGCTTTCTTT.

V and J are TRBV19 and TRBJ2-5, with D perhaps matching TRBD1 (5 bases). There are 14 residues in the CDR3. Looked up from germline, CDR1 is LNHDA and CDR2 is SQIVND (reference sequence). Trimming removed 4 bases at V and 4 bases at J, with 13 bases between. CDR3 residues: CASSTRQRLETQYF. The CDR3 DNA reads as TGTGCCAGTAGTACGCGACAGCGATTAGAGACCCAGTACTTC.

As regards this clonotype: The junction and the germline gene differ at one end; a read error may be behind it. The chain carries TRBV7-2 and TRBJ2-1; D remains ambiguous. The CDR3 is 16 amino acids. Germline V gives CDR1 SGHTA, CDR2 FQGNSA. The CDR3 DNA sequence: TGTGCCAGCAGCTTAGTTTTGGGTTCTTCCTCCAATGAGCAGTTCTTC. It translates to CASSLVLGSSSNEQFF.

The table lists this clonotype with a few counts. The J gene is TRBJ2-7, the V gene TRBV7-8; D gene unclear. The CDR3 consists of 14 residues. Germline V CDR1 and CDR2: SGHVS, FQNEAQ. V was trimmed by 4 bases and J by 1 base, leaving 11 bases between them. The CDR3: CASSSSISSYEQYF. CDR3 in DNA: TGTGCCAGCAGCTCGTCGATTTCTTCCTACGAGCAGTACTTC.

This clonotype was observed a few times. The rearrangement uses TRBV12-3 or TRBV12-4 and TRBJ1-1; 9 nucleotides line up with TRBD1. V was clipped by 5 bases and J by 4 bases; unmatched bases: 5. The CDR3 spans 14 residues. For the CDR3, the DNA is TGTGCCAGCAGTACAGGGGGCTTAGTCACTGAAGCTTTCTTT. It translates to CASSTGGLVTEAFF.

This sequence joins TRBV5-1 and TRBJ2-2; 8 bases align to TRBD1. Germline V CDR1 and CDR2: SGHRS, YFSETQ. V lost 1 base, J lost 5 bases, and 10 bases stayed unmatched. The CDR3 contains 17 residues. CDR3 bases: TGCGCCAGCAGCTTGATGTACCAGGGGGCAGGAACCGGGGAGCTGTTTTTT. Translation: CASSLMYQGAGTGELFF.

The CDR3 protein is CASSYTYDPGQDGYTF. The CDR3 bases are TGTGCCAGCAGCTACACGTATGACCCGGGACAGGATGGCTACACCTTC. The genes are TRBV11-2 and TRBJ1-2; 8 positions agree with TRBD1. The CDR3 consists of 16 residues. Germline V gives CDR1 SGHAT, CDR2 FQNNGV. The trim removed 4 bases at V and 6 bases at J, leaving 13 bases unmatched.

V is TRBV14 and J is TRBJ2-1, with D perhaps TRBD1 (5 bases). The CDR3 is 14 amino acids. V was clipped by 1 base and J by 9 bases, with 13 bases between them. In germline, CDR1 is SGHDN, CDR2 FVKESK. CDR3 nucleotide sequence: TGTGCCAGCAGCCAAGTTGGAAGGGGTGGTGAGCAGTTCTTC. Protein product: CASSQVGRGGEQFF. Together with reference TRBV14 and TRBJ2-1, the CDR3 gives the full variable domain: EAGVTQFPSHSVIEKGQTVTLRCDPISGHDNLYWYRRVMGKEIKFLLHFVKESKQDESGMPNNRFLAERTGGTYSTLKVQPAELEDSGVYFCASSQVGRGGEQFFGPGTRLTVL.

The J gene is TRBJ1-1, the V gene TRBV7-9, with 8 bases fitting TRBD1. The trim removed 5 bases at V and 3 bases at J, leaving 2 bases unmatched. The CDR3 has 13 residues. The germline V gene encodes CDR1 SEHNR and CDR2 FQNEAQ (reference sequence). This CDR3 is CASSETGDTEAFF. DNA for the CDR3: TGTGCCAGCAGCGAGACAGGGGACACTGAAGCTTTCTTT.

This clonotype was seen a few times. The chain recombines TRBV29-1 with TRBJ2-1, with TRBD2 identical over 13 bases. The CDR3 sequence is 12 residues long. Per the germline V gene, CDR1 is SQVTM and CDR2 is ANQGSEA. V lost 6 bases and J lost 8; bases outside the gene matches: 1. This CDR3 is CSVGLAGYEQFF. CDR3 in DNA: TGCAGCGTGGGACTAGCGGGATATGAGCAGTTCTTC.

V and J are TRBV24-1 and TRBJ2-5; D is unresolved. There are 13 residues in the CDR3. Per the germline V gene, CDR1 is KGHDR and CDR2 is SFDVKD. Trimming shortened V by 0 bases and J by 1 base, and 2 bases separated the two germline ends. This chain's CDR3 is CATSDLPQETQYF. The CDR3 nucleotides are TGTGCCACCAGTGATTTGCCCCAAGAGACCCAGTACTTC.

This clonotype has just a few counts. The J gene is TRBJ2-1, the V gene TRBV6-5, with 10 bases aligning to TRBD2. V lost 2 bases, J lost 9 bases, and 7 bases stayed unmatched. Germline CDR1 MNHEY, CDR2 SVGAGI. The CDR3 is 15 residues long. CDR3 sequence (DNA): TGTGCCAGCAGTTACACTAGCGGGGAAACCGGTGAGCAGTTCTTC. The encoded protein is CASSYTSGETGEQFF.

This clonotype was detected a few times. The chain carries TRBV7-9 and TRBJ2-1, with 8 bases identical to TRBD2. Looked up from germline, CDR1 is SEHNR and CDR2 is FQNEAQ (reference sequence). The CDR3 extends over 19 amino acids. V shed 6 bases, J shed 4 bases, and the junction held 20 bases outside the gene matches. The CDR3 sequence: CASSPGGGPRFPGYNEQFF. The DNA for the CDR3 is TGTGCCAGCAGTCCTGGCGGGGGGCCGAGGTTCCCGGGATACAATGAGCAGTTCTTC.

The rearrangement links TRBV23-1 to TRBJ2-5; 13 bases map to TRBD2. TRBV23-1 is classed as an ORF, of uncertain function. V lost 10 bases to trimming and J lost 4 bases; unmatched junction nucleotides: 3. The length of the CDR3 is 13 residues. In DNA form, the CDR3 reads TGCGCCACCCGGACTAGCGGGAGAGAGACCCAGTACTTC. This translates into CATRTSGRETQYF.